This entry features one TCR beta chain sequence. The antigen remains unidentified. Trimming removed 4 bases from V and 4 bases from J; junction bases left unmatched: 0. CDR1 LNHDA and CDR2 SQIVND come from the germline V gene (reference sequence). The CDR3 runs to 14 residues. This sample is part of a study of cytomegalovirus exposure and HLA in healthy donors. Study results and limitations: The study assumed roughly uniform donor sequencing depth for presence/absence analyses. Under in vitro conditions, three CMV-associated chains were confirmed as specific for CMV antigens. It was reported that the classifier diagnosed cytomegalovirus status with high specificity and sensitivity in both the original and validation cohorts.

13 Jbeta primers and 60 Vbeta primers were used for the PCR. Measured with immunoSEQ multiplex PCR; TCRdb has only the in-frame clones, and not every one. The table has hundreds of thousands of clones, roughly 75% seen once; the top ten hold 1.5% to 2%. Sequencing used PBMCs. This chain uses TRBV19 with TRBJ2-1; 11 bases are a match to TRBD2. The TCR comes from a woman in her twenties or thirties in good health and CMV-seronegative. The CDR3 spells CASSTSGRYNEQFF. CDR3 nucleotides: TGTGCCAGTAGTACTAGCGGGAGGTACAATGAGCAGTTCTTC.